These T cell receptor beta chains were read from a single sample in a study of chemoradiotherapy in HPV16-positive cancers. Sequencing was performed with immunoSEQ multiplex PCR; in TCRdb, only in-frame clones are kept and a portion is missing. In the table there are approximately 8,800 clones, less than 75% of which are singletons. The source material was tumor tissue, sampled from a patient who underwent chemoradiotherapy. All receptors derive from a human donor with HPV-associated anogenital cancer. Both conserved end residues are part of each CDR3. A D gene is named only where the DNA matches it firmly. Clone sizes are given selectively: once, few, many, or a class where the clone is expanded.

J gene: TRBJ1-5
V gene: TRBV9
D gene: NA
clone size: NA
CDR3 DNA: TGTGCCAGCAGCGTAGGGGGGTCCAGCAATCAGCCCCAGCATTTT
CDR3 protein: CASSVGGSSNQPQHF

J gene: TRBJ2-5
V gene: TRBV2
D gene: TRBD2
clone size: once
CDR3 DNA: TGTGCCAGCAGGATGGGAGGGTGGGAGGAGACCCAGTACTTC
CDR3 protein: CASRMGGWEETQYF

J gene: TRBJ2-7
V gene: TRBV11-3
D gene: NA
clone size: NA
CDR3 DNA: TGTGCCAGCAGCTCAGAAGGGGGAAGCTACGAGCAGTACTTC
CDR3 protein: CASSSEGGSYEQYF

J gene: TRBJ1-6
V gene: TRBV18
D gene: NA
clone size: NA
CDR3 DNA: TGTGCCAGCTCACCGGGCGGCGATAATTCACCCCTCCACTTT
CDR3 protein: CASSPGGDNSPLHF

J gene: TRBJ2-2
V gene: TRBV5-4
D gene: NA
clone size: NA
CDR3 DNA: TGTGCCAGCAGTCGGGGCGGAGTAAACACCGGGGAGCTGTTTTTT
CDR3 protein: CASSRGGVNTGELFF

J gene: TRBJ1-4
V gene: TRBV29-1
D gene: NA
clone size: NA
CDR3 DNA: TGCAGTGGTATTGGGGGCGCGGGTAATGAAAAACTGTTTTTT
CDR3 protein: CSGIGGAGNEKLFF

J gene: TRBJ1-4
V gene: TRBV5-6
D gene: NA
clone size: once
CDR3 DNA: TGTGCCAGCAGCCAAGAGGGGTTTATTAATGAAAAACTGTTTTTT
CDR3 protein: CASSQEGFINEKLFF

J gene: TRBJ2-1
V gene: TRBV28
D gene: NA
clone size: few
CDR3 DNA: TGTGCCAGCAGTCCCGCAAAAACATCCAATGAGCAGTTCTTC
CDR3 protein: CASSPAKTSNEQFF

J gene: TRBJ1-2
V gene: TRBV7-9
D gene: NA
clone size: once
CDR3 DNA: TGTGCCAGCAGCTTCCTCGGGGGGGGGCATTATGGCTACACCTTC
CDR3 protein: CASSFLGGGHYGYTF

J gene: TRBJ1-2
V gene: TRBV10-3
D gene: TRBD1
clone size: NA
CDR3 DNA: TGTGCCATCTGGGACAGGGATTTTAACTATGGCTACACCTTC
CDR3 protein: CAIWDRDFNYGYTF

J gene: TRBJ1-1
V gene: TRBV10-3
D gene: NA
clone size: few
CDR3 DNA: TGTGCCATCAGGGGACCGGGAAGGGACACTGAAGCTTTCTTT
CDR3 protein: CAIRGPGRDTEAFF

J gene: TRBJ2-7
V gene: TRBV14
D gene: NA
clone size: NA
CDR3 DNA: TGTGCCAGCAGCCAAGGTCTGTACGAGCAGTACTTC
CDR3 protein: CASSQGLYEQYF

J gene: TRBJ2-1
V gene: TRBV18
D gene: TRBD1
clone size: NA
CDR3 DNA: TGTGCCAGCTCACTCCCCGGGACAGGGATATACAATGAGCAGTTCTTC
CDR3 protein: CASSLPGTGIYNEQFF

J gene: TRBJ2-1
V gene: TRBV15
D gene: NA
clone size: NA
CDR3 DNA: TGTGCCACCAGCAGAGATAGGGAAGGGTCCAATGAGCAGTTCTTC
CDR3 protein: CATSRDREGSNEQFF

J gene: TRBJ2-5
V gene: TRBV29-1
D gene: NA
clone size: NA
CDR3 DNA: TGCAGCGTTGAAGTTGGTGGGGGTGAGACCCAGTACTTC
CDR3 protein: CSVEVGGGETQYF

J gene: TRBJ2-7
V gene: TRBV7-2
D gene: TRBD2
clone size: NA
CDR3 DNA: TGTGCCAGCAGCTCGGGACTAGCGGGAGTACACGAGCAGTACTTC
CDR3 protein: CASSSGLAGVHEQYF

J gene: TRBJ2-1
V gene: TRBV6-6
D gene: NA
clone size: NA
CDR3 DNA: TGTGCCAGCAGTTCCAGCAGGTTCTCCTACAATGAGCAGTTCTTC
CDR3 protein: CASSSSRFSYNEQFF

J gene: TRBJ2-1
V gene: TRBV29-1
D gene: NA
clone size: NA
CDR3 DNA: TGCAGCGCCCTCACAGGGAGCTCCTACAATGAGCAGTTCTTC
CDR3 protein: CSALTGSSYNEQFF

J gene: TRBJ1-4
V gene: TRBV28
D gene: TRBD1
clone size: NA
CDR3 DNA: TGTGCCAGCCGGACAGGGCATGAAAAACTGTTTTTT
CDR3 protein: CASRTGHEKLFF

J gene: TRBJ2-2
V gene: TRBV7-2
D gene: TRBD2
clone size: NA
CDR3 DNA: TGTGCCAGCAGCAAAACTAGCGGGAGGTTTAACGGGGAGCTGTTTTTT
CDR3 protein: CASSKTSGRFNGELFF

J gene: TRBJ1-5
V gene: TRBV2
D gene: NA
clone size: few
CDR3 DNA: TGTGCCAGCAATCGGCAGGGTAATCAGCCCCAGCATTTT
CDR3 protein: CASNRQGNQPQHF

J gene: TRBJ1-6
V gene: TRBV11-2
D gene: TRBD1
clone size: NA
CDR3 DNA: TGTGCCAGCAGCTTAGGGGGGGACAGGGGTCTGTATAATTCACCCCTCCACTTT
CDR3 protein: CASSLGGDRGLYNSPLHF

J gene: TRBJ2-2
V gene: TRBV6-1
D gene: NA
clone size: few
CDR3 DNA: TGTGCCAGCACCCAGTCCGATCTAGGGTCCGGGGAGCTGTTTTTT
CDR3 protein: CASTQSDLGSGELFF

J gene: TRBJ1-6
V gene: TRBV6-5
D gene: NA
clone size: NA
CDR3 DNA: TGTGCCAGCAGGAAAGACCCGGGGACCCTCCACTTT
CDR3 protein: CASRKDPGTLHF

J gene: TRBJ1-6
V gene: TRBV5-1
D gene: NA
clone size: NA
CDR3 DNA: TGCGCCAGCCGAGAGAAGGACGGCTATAATTCACCCCTCCACTTT
CDR3 protein: CASREKDGYNSPLHF

J gene: TRBJ2-7
V gene: TRBV10-2
D gene: NA
clone size: NA
CDR3 DNA: TGCGCCAGCCGAGACGTTACCTACGAGCAGTACTTC
CDR3 protein: CASRDVTYEQYF

J gene: TRBJ2-3
V gene: TRBV7-2
D gene: NA
clone size: NA
CDR3 DNA: TGTGCCAGCAGCTCAGGGGACCTCACAGATACGCAGTATTTT
CDR3 protein: CASSSGDLTDTQYF